This TCR beta chain emerged from a study of pediatric ulcerative colitis (dated by TCRdb to between 2018 and 2021). Describing the broader study: Pancolitis was present in 6 to 8 ulcerative colitis patients and left-sided colitis in two, and histology consistent with ulcerative colitis was found in all of these patients. Roughly nine newly diagnosed, treatment-naive pediatric ulcerative colitis patients and a few non-IBD control children each provided paired blood and rectal samples. By Pediatric Ulcerative Colitis Activity Index, two patients had mild disease, several had moderate disease and three had acute severe colitis. What the work shows at the level of the full study, not this receptor alone: Clonal overlap between a subject's own blood and rectum was significantly greater in ulcerative colitis patients than in controls, which suggests more T cell trafficking to inflamed tissue. With only a handful of individuals, the healthy control group was small. Rectal pinch biopsies may have included blood-derived T cells, especially in patients with overt colitis. A couple of rectal CDR3 clonotypes were found in every ulcerative colitis patient but in no control. A couple of patients' blood samples yielded substantially fewer templates for technical reasons and were excluded from blood-rectal overlap analysis. Rectal repertoire features separated controls, mild-moderate and acute severe colitis patients; acute severe colitis showed reduced rectal diversity due to clonal expansions. Because repertoires were derived from total lymphocyte DNA, patterns in rare subsets such as regulatory T cells may not have been reflected.

Through the immunoSEQ TRB Survey service, multiplex V and J primers were used to amplify rearranged CDR3 beta regions from genomic DNA. To keep sequencing depth the same across samples, survey-level depth of up to 500,000 reads per sample was applied. The libraries were purified and pooled, then sequenced using Illumina technology. Concerning the study's data processing: Productive clonality, sample overlap, pairwise scatters, CDR3 beta length, V/D/J gene usage and productiveness were assessed with immunoSEQ online tools. Calculated diversity was defined as the number of unique rearrangements divided by total templates times 100, and Shannon and Simpson indices were additionally computed. Principal component analysis used the R prcomp function and ggbiplot package on Z-score normalized data. Morisita's index was used to quantify blood-rectal clonal overlap within each subject. The table comes from immuneACCESS by way of TCRdb, which keeps in-frame sequences with V and J called. Part of the clones is missing from these tables; in studies checked, under half for an unresolved V gene and the rest for unknown reasons. The V and J calls and clone size come from that table; D and trimming were worked out from the DNA. In this sample the table shows some 43,000 clones, around 76% of which occur a single time. Around 3.8% of the sample goes to the ten largest clones.

One to two pinch biopsies were taken from the rectum for research during colonoscopy. No immunosuppressive medication had been given to the ulcerative colitis patients before the diagnostic colonoscopy. Before DNA isolation, rectal biopsies were subjected to proteinase K digestion. The Wizard kit (Promega) was used to extract genomic DNA from the blood and intestinal samples. About this clone itself: Its antigen has not been determined. Per-base qualities were not stored, and no clone one base away is much larger.

This clonotype originated in a girl aged 5 to 17 with moderate ulcerative colitis. Sequences were obtained from gut tissue.

CDR3 region: CASSGGQGFYNEQFF. The bases are TGTGCCAGCAGCGGGGGACAGGGGTTCTACAATGAGCAGTTCTTC. The chain is assembled from TRBV9 and TRBJ2-1, with 10 bases matching TRBD1. The CDR3 measures 15 amino acids from cysteine to phenylalanine. The kept DNA is CDR3 alone, 45 bases in frame from the first base. In the germline V gene, CDR1 corresponds to SGDLS and CDR2 to YYNGEE. Ends trimmed: V by 3 bases, J by 3 bases; bases unmatched to a gene: 3.